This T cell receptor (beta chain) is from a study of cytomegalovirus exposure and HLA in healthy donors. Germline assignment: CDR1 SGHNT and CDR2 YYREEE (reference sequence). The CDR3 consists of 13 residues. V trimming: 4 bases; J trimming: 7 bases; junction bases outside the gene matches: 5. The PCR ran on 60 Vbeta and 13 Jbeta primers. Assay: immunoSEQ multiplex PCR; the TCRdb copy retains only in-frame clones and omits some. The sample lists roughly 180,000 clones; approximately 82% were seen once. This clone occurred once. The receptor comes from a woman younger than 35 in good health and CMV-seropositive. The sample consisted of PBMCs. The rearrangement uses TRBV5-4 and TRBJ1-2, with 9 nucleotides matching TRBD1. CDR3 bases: TGTGCCAGCAGCCCGGGACAGGGAGGTGGCTACACCTTC. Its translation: CASSPGQGGGYTF.